A selection of T cell receptor beta chains follows, all from one sample in a study of cytomegalovirus exposure and HLA in healthy donors. The data were produced by immunoSEQ multiplex PCR, yet TCRdb's version contains in-frame clones alone and is incomplete. The sample lists 200,000 or so clones, 84% occurring once. Sequencing used PBMCs. These receptors came from a man aged 18 to 30 in good health and CMV-seropositive. Both conserved end residues are part of each CDR3. The D gene is left open where the match is weak. Not every row has a clone size; where given, it reads once, few, many or a size class.

>TRBV6-4|TRBD1|NA|TRBJ2-2
TGTGCCAGCAGTGAGCAGGGGGTGATGAACACCGGGGAGCTGTTTTTT
CASSEQGVMNTGELFF
>TRBV19|NA|few|TRBJ1-5
TGTGCCACAAAGGAGGGGTATAGCAATCAGCCCCAGCATTTT
CATKEGYSNQPQHF
>TRBV27|TRBD2|NA|TRBJ2-7
TGTGCCAGCATAGCGGGAGGGCCGCGTGACGAGCAGTACTTC
CASIAGGPRDEQYF
>TRBV9|TRBD1|NA|TRBJ1-1
TGTGCCAGCAGCGTAGACGGGACAGGGGGCGTGAGAACTGAAGCTTTCTTT
CASSVDGTGGVRTEAFF
>TRBV6-5|TRBD2|NA|TRBJ2-7
TGTGCCAGCAGTTACTCGAGCGGGAATTCCTACGAGCAGTACTTC
CASSYSSGNSYEQYF
>TRBV7-2|TRBD2|NA|TRBJ2-1
TGTGCCAGCAGCTTAACGCGGACTAGCGGTTCGGGTGAGCAGTTCTTC
CASSLTRTSGSGEQFF
>TRBV2|NA|NA|TRBJ2-5
TGTGCCAGCACGGGGAATCAGGAGACCCAGTACTTC
CASTGNQETQYF
>TRBV28|NA|NA|TRBJ1-5
TGTGCCAGCAGTTTATCCGGACTCAGGGGTCTAAGGCAGCCCCAGCATTTT
CASSLSGLRGLRQPQHF
>TRBV7-2|TRBD2|NA|TRBJ2-5
TGTGCCAGCAGCCCCCGACTAGCGCTGGAGACCCAGTACTTC
CASSPRLALETQYF
>TRBV4-3|TRBD2|NA|TRBJ2-1
TGCGCCAGCAGCCAGGGGTCGGGGGGATGGGGCGATGAGCAGTTCTTC
CASSQGSGGWGDEQFF
>TRBV7-8|TRBD1|NA|TRBJ2-3
TGTGCCAGCAGCCAGGGACAGGGACCTAGCACAGATACGCAGTATTTT
CASSQGQGPSTDTQYF
>TRBV7-8|NA|NA|TRBJ2-7
TGTGCCAGCAGCTTGTTCCCACAGGGCAGGTCCTACGAGCAGTACTTC
CASSLFPQGRSYEQYF
>TRBV28|TRBD2|few|TRBJ2-5
TGTGCCAGCAGTTCTCTCGGGACTAGCAGGTTTTGGGAGACCCAGTACTTC
CASSSLGTSRFWETQYF
>TRBV18|TRBD1|NA|TRBJ1-2
TGTGCCAGCTCAGGCTTGACAGGGAACAACTATGGCTACACCTTC
CASSGLTGNNYGYTF
>TRBV5-1|TRBD1|NA|TRBJ1-2
TGCGCCAGCAGCCGGGACAGGCGATCCTATGGCTACACCTTC
CASSRDRRSYGYTF
>TRBV5-1|TRBD2|NA|TRBJ2-3
TGCGCCAGCAGCTTGAGGGCTAGCGGGAGCTTCTCAGATACGCAGTATTTT
CASSLRASGSFSDTQYF
>TRBV30|NA|NA|TRBJ1-4
TGTGCCTGGAATAGGGGGTTTAATGAAAAACTGTTTTTT
CAWNRGFNEKLFF
>TRBV5-1|NA|NA|TRBJ2-2
TGCGCCAGCAGCTTAGAAGCGATCACCGGGGAGCTGTTTTTT
CASSLEAITGELFF
>TRBV9|NA|NA|TRBJ1-3
TGTGCCAGCAGCCTTGGAGGGGTAACTGGAAACACCATATATTTT
CASSLGGVTGNTIYF
>TRBV29-1|NA|NA|TRBJ1-2
TGCAGCTTTTCGTCCGGGGTAAACTATGGCTACACCTTC
CSFSSGVNYGYTF
>TRBV10-3|NA|NA|TRBJ1-5
TGTGCCATCAGTGAGTTCTTAACTCAGCAGGGCAATCAGCCCCAGCATTTT
CAISEFLTQQGNQPQHF
>TRBV27|TRBD2|NA|TRBJ2-7
TGTGCCAGCCGTGGGGTAGCGGGAGCCCCCCCCTACGAGCAGTACTTC
CASRGVAGAPPYEQYF
>TRBV7-2|TRBD1|NA|TRBJ2-1
TGTGCCAGCAGCTTATTAGGGGGCCCCTACAATGAGCAGTTCTTC
CASSLLGGPYNEQFF
>TRBV7-7|NA|NA|TRBJ2-3
TGTGCCAGCAGCCGAGCGGTGGGAAGCACAGATACGCAGTATTTT
CASSRAVGSTDTQYF
>TRBV5-1|TRBD2|NA|TRBJ2-1
TGCGCCAGCAGCTTGGGGACTAGCGGGAGTAGAAGTGAGCAGTTCTTC
CASSLGTSGSRSEQFF
>TRBV19|NA|NA|TRBJ1-5
TGTGCCAGTAGTGAGCGGACAGTTCAGCCCCAGCATTTT
CASSERTVQPQHF
>TRBV7-2|TRBD1|NA|TRBJ2-7
TGTGCCAGCAGCTCCTCCGGGACAGGGTTTAACGAGCAGTACTTC
CASSSSGTGFNEQYF
>TRBV28|NA|NA|TRBJ2-7
TGTGCCAGCGGGGCCCACGAGCAGTACTTC
CASGAHEQYF
>TRBV11-3|TRBD2|NA|TRBJ2-2
TGTGCCAGCAGCCCCACTAGCGCCGGGGAGCTGTTTTTT
CASSPTSAGELFF
>TRBV25-1|TRBD2|once|TRBJ2-3
TGTGCCAGCAGTGAGGCTAGCGGGAGGGAACGGGCACAGTATTTT
CASSEASGRERAQYF
>TRBV18|NA|NA|TRBJ2-3
TGTGCCAGCTCACCAGTCGGACAATTTAGCACAGATACGCAGTATTTT
CASSPVGQFSTDTQYF
>TRBV5-4|TRBD2|NA|TRBJ2-3
TGTGCCAGCAGCGGGGGACTAGCGGGACGAACAGATACGCAGTATTTT
CASSGGLAGRTDTQYF
>TRBV5-1|TRBD1|NA|TRBJ2-5
TGCGCCAGCAGCTCCTCCGGGACAGGGCAAGAGACCCAGTACTTC
CASSSSGTGQETQYF
>TRBV19|TRBD1|NA|TRBJ2-7
TGTGCCAGTAGTATAGATCCCGGGACAGGGCGCGAGCAGTACTTC
CASSIDPGTGREQYF
>TRBV30|TRBD1|NA|TRBJ1-2
TGTGCCTGGAGTCCACAAACGGACAGGAGTCGGGGCTACACCTTC
CAWSPQTDRSRGYTF
>TRBV6-1|NA|NA|TRBJ1-1
TGTGCCAGCAAGACAGTAGTTGCTGAAGCTTTCTTT
CASKTVVAEAFF
>TRBV15|TRBD2|NA|TRBJ2-1
TGTGCCACCAGCTCGGGACTAGCGGACAATGAGCAGTTCTTC
CATSSGLADNEQFF
>TRBV19|TRBD1|few|TRBJ1-5
TGTGCCACCCGGGACAGGGTACTTATGAAGCCCCAGCATTTT
CATRDRVLMKPQHF
>TRBV9|NA|NA|TRBJ2-3
TGTGCCAGCAGCGAGGAGGGGTGGGGAGATACGCAGTATTTT
CASSEEGWGDTQYF
>TRBV5-6|NA|NA|TRBJ2-1
TGTGCCAGCAACCGCGGACAGCTACACAATGAGCAGTTCTTC
CASNRGQLHNEQFF
>TRBV4-3|TRBD1|NA|TRBJ2-7
TGCGCCAGCAGCCAAGATCGGGCTGCCAGGGGGTATGGGCAGTACTTC
CASSQDRAARGYGQYF
>TRBV28|NA|once|TRBJ2-7
TGTGCCAGCAGTTCAGGCACGGGGGGCGCATACTCTCACTACGAGCAGTACTTC
CASSSGTGGAYSHYEQYF
>TRBV19|TRBD1|NA|TRBJ1-1
TGTGCCAGTAGTCTTTCAGGGGGTGACACTGAAGCTTTCTTT
CASSLSGGDTEAFF
>TRBV5-1|NA|once|TRBJ1-5
TGCGCCAGCAGAGTACCCGACAGGAGCAGCAATCAGCCCCAGCATTTT
CASRVPDRSSNQPQHF
>TRBV7-9|TRBD2|NA|TRBJ2-3
TGTGCCAGCGGAACGACTAGCCGGAGCAGCACAGATACGCAGTATTTT
CASGTTSRSSTDTQYF
>TRBV30|NA|NA|TRBJ2-2
TGTGCCTGGACCGGACTCAACACCGGGGAGCTGTTTTTT
CAWTGLNTGELFF
>TRBV5-1|TRBD2|NA|TRBJ2-1
TGCGCCAGCAGCTCAACGCCCGGGACTAGCGGCCTAATAACCTACAATGAGCAGTTCTTC
CASSSTPGTSGLITYNEQFF
>TRBV7-2|TRBD1|NA|TRBJ1-5
TGTGCCAGCAGCTTTCAGGGGGCTTCTGTTCAGCCCCAGCATTTT
CASSFQGASVQPQHF
>TRBV19|TRBD1|NA|TRBJ2-7
TGTGCCACAGAATGGCAAATGACAGGGTTGGTATCCGAGCAGTACTTC
CATEWQMTGLVSEQYF
>TRBV5-1|NA|NA|TRBJ1-1
TGCGCCAGCAGCTTGGCCGGACAGACGAACACTGAAGCTTTCTTT
CASSLAGQTNTEAFF
>TRBV4-2|NA|NA|TRBJ2-7
TGTGCCAGCAGCCAAGAGGGCCAGGGGGGCTACGAGCAGTACTTC
CASSQEGQGGYEQYF
>TRBV5-1|NA|NA|TRBJ2-7
TGCGCCAGCAGCCGGGAAGGGTTGGACGAGCAGTACTTC
CASSREGLDEQYF
>TRBV2|TRBD2|NA|TRBJ2-7
TGTGCCAGCAGTGAAGCGCTAGCGGCACTAGGGGAGCAGTACTTC
CASSEALAALGEQYF
>TRBV29-1|TRBD1|NA|TRBJ2-7
TGCAGCGTTGAGGGACAGGGGGGTAACGAGCAGTACTTC
CSVEGQGGNEQYF
>TRBV27|NA|few|TRBJ2-3
TGTGCCAGCAGTTTGACTGTCACAGATACGCAGTATTTT
CASSLTVTDTQYF
>TRBV7-3|TRBD2|NA|TRBJ2-2
TGTGCCAGCAGCCCGAGGGGCACCAGCGGGAGGTCTCAAGGCCAGGGCACCGGGGAGCTGTTTTTT
CASSPRGTSGRSQGQGTGELFF
>TRBV25-1|NA|NA|TRBJ1-1
TGTGCCAGCAGTGTCGGACAGACTGAAGCTTTCTTT
CASSVGQTEAFF